This entry lists 24 T cell receptor beta chains sequenced from one sample in a study of T cells in localized non-small cell lung cancer. Clones were read by immunoSEQ multiplex PCR, and TCRdb kept only the in-frame ones, dropping some. The data contain 50,000 to 60,000 clones, more than 75% of them singletons. Specimen: PBMCs, collected before any cancer treatment. The receptors derive from a female donor with stage II lung adenocarcinoma.

V usage is TRBV7-9 and J usage is TRBJ2-3, with 10 bases aligning to TRBD1. There are 17 residues in the CDR3. The junction had 7 bases not matched to a gene; V was cut back by 1 base and J by 3 bases. Per the germline V gene, CDR1 is SEHNR and CDR2 is FQNEAQ (reference sequence). For the CDR3, the DNA is TGTGCCAGCAGCTTAGGAGCCCGGGACAGGGGAACAGATACGCAGTATTTT. Its translation is CASSLGARDRGTDTQYF.

The rearrangement links TRBV5-4 to TRBJ1-4, with a tentative D call TRBD1 (5 bases). Germline CDR1 reads SGHNT; CDR2 reads YYREEE (reference sequence). The CDR3 spans 14 residues. V was shortened by 4 bases and J by 6 bases, with 13 bases between the two germline ends. CDR3 sequence (DNA): TGTGCCAGCAGCCCCGGGGGGAGTTATGAAAAACTGTTTTTT. Amino acids: CASSPGGSYEKLFF.

The V gene is TRBV6-1, the J gene TRBJ2-1, with 10 bases lining up with TRBD2. The CDR3 loop spans 14 amino acids. Germline trimming cut 6 bases from V and 7 bases from J; bases unmatched to any gene: 6. From germline, CDR1 is MNHNS and CDR2 SASEGT. CDR3 loop: CASRSGGAKNEQFF. CDR3 sequence (DNA): TGTGCCAGCAGGAGCGGGGGGGCCAAAAATGAGCAGTTCTTC.

The J gene is TRBJ2-2, the V gene TRBV7-6; no reliable D call. The CDR3 spans 14 residues. In germline, CDR1 is SGHVS, CDR2 FNYEAQ. Between the trimmed V and J ends, which lost 3 bases and 0 bases, there was a span of 5 bases. The CDR3 sequence is CASSFRSNTGELFF. In nucleotides, the CDR3 is TGTGCCAGCAGCTTTAGATCGAACACCGGGGAGCTGTTTTTT.

The chain recombines TRBV5-1 with TRBJ2-5, with D perhaps TRBD1 or TRBD2 (5 bases each). The CDR3 is made up of 14 amino acids. V lost 0 bases, J lost 10 bases, and 16 bases lay in between. Germline V gene lookup returns CDR1 SGHRS and CDR2 YFSETQ. The CDR3 protein is CASSLASRGRDQYF. The CDR3 DNA reads TGCGCCAGCAGCTTGGCCTCTAGGGGCCGGGACCAGTACTTC.

The chain carries TRBV5-6 and TRBJ2-5, with a possible D match to TRBD2 (6 bases). The CDR3 runs 17 residues. Germline assignment: CDR1 SGHDT and CDR2 YYEEEE. V lost 4 bases to trimming and J lost 3 bases, with 22 bases between them. CDR3 amino acids: CASSGVLAETRKETQYF. The CDR3 bases are TGTGCCAGCAGCGGGGTTTTAGCGGAGACAAGAAAAGAGACCCAGTACTTC.

V gene TRBV6-1 combines with J gene TRBJ1-5; 8 bases agree with TRBD1. This CDR3 spans 14 amino acids. The trim removed 7 bases at V and 6 bases at J, leaving 8 bases unmatched. CDR1 and CDR2 (germline): MNHNS, SASEGT. The CDR3 nucleotides are TGTGCCAGCAATAGGGACAGGTCCAGTCAGCCCCAGCATTTT. Its translation: CASNRDRSSQPQHF.

The chain employs TRBV19 and TRBJ1-2; D not resolved. In germline, CDR1 is LNHDA, CDR2 SQIVND (reference sequence). V was trimmed by 6 bases and J by 4 bases, leaving 12 bases between them. The CDR3 is made up of 13 amino acids. The CDR3 here is CASRNLGSYGYTF. The CDR3 coding sequence is TGTGCCAGTAGGAACTTGGGATCCTATGGCTACACCTTC.

This chain uses TRBV5-5 with TRBJ1-2, with D perhaps matching TRBD1 (5 bases). The CDR3 is made up of 12 amino acids. Trimming stripped 1 base from V and 8 bases from J, with 9 bases between. Germline V gene lookup returns CDR1 SGHKS and CDR2 YYEKEE (reference sequence). CDR3 nucleotides: TGTGCCAGCAGCTTGTCGGGGCGCGGCTACACCTTC. This sequence encodes CASSLSGRGYTF.

CDR3 loop: CASSSTGDYTF. Written as DNA, the CDR3 is TGTGCCAGCAGCTCGACAGGGGACTACACCTTC. This rearrangement joins TRBV7-8 to TRBJ1-2; 8 positions agree with TRBD1. CDR3 length: 11 residues. The V and J ends lost 4 bases and 10 bases, in that order; junction bases with no gene match: 2. Germline V gene sequence: CDR1 SGHVS, CDR2 FQNEAQ.

This clone was seen once. The chain carries TRBV5-1 and TRBJ1-1; a possible D gene is TRBD1 (5 bases). The CDR3 totals 14 residues. CDR1 is SGHRS, CDR2 YFSETQ, per germline. The germline V and J ends were trimmed by 2 bases and 7 bases, with 15 bases remaining between them. The CDR3 DNA reads TGCGCCAGCAGCTTAGAGTTGCGGGGCAATGAAGCTTTCTTT. This encodes CASSLELRGNEAFF.

The chain couples TRBV5-6 to TRBJ1-5; TRBD1 might be the D (5 bases). V was cut by 2 bases and J by 9 bases, with 12 bases left in between. The CDR3 extends over 13 amino acids. The germline V gene has CDR1 SGHDT and CDR2 YYEEEE. CDR3 loop: CASSFGVGGPQHF. The CDR3 DNA follows: TGTGCCAGCAGCTTTGGAGTTGGGGGGCCCCAGCATTTT. The whole variable domain, filled in from reference TRBV5-6 and TRBJ1-5, reads DAGVTQSPTHLIKTRGQQVTLRCSPKSGHDTVSWYQQALGQGPQFIFQYYEEEERQRGNFPDRFSGHQFPNYSSELNVNALLLGDSALYLCASSFGVGGPQHFGDGTRLSIL.

The rearrangement uses TRBV6-6 and TRBJ1-1; D is unclear. This CDR3 is built from 13 residues. Germline values: CDR1 MNHNY, CDR2 SVGAGI (reference sequence). The germline V and J ends were trimmed by 4 bases and 0 bases, with 6 bases remaining between them. Written as DNA, the CDR3 is TGTGCCAGCAGTTCGCAACTGAACACTGAAGCTTTCTTT. It specifies CASSSQLNTEAFF.

This rearrangement joins TRBV12-5 to TRBJ2-2; D call uncertain. V was clipped by 5 bases and J by 9 bases, with 13 bases between them. The V gene's germline CDR1 is LGHNT and CDR2 FRNRAP. CDR3 length equals 13 residues. CDR3 nucleotides: TGTGCTAGTGGTAAGGACCTGCAATGGGAGCTGTTTTTT. Its protein is CASGKDLQWELFF.

The CDR3 spells CASSLVSGMWITEAFF. In nucleotides, the CDR3 is TGTGCCAGCAGCTTAGTGTCTGGCATGTGGATTACTGAAGCTTTCTTT. The chain has TRBV7-8 and TRBJ1-1; no definite D call. The germline V and J ends were trimmed by 1 base and 5 bases, with 17 bases remaining between them. Looked up from germline, CDR1 is SGHVS and CDR2 is FQNEAQ. The CDR3 is 16 amino acids. Full variable domain (remainder filled in from reference TRBV7-8 and TRBJ1-1): GAGVSQSPRYKVAKRGQDVALRCDPISGHVSLFWYQQALGQGPEFLTYFQNEAQLDKSGLPSDRFFAERPEGSVSTLKIQRTQQEDSAVYLCASSLVSGMWITEAFFGQGTRLTVV.

The genes are TRBV5-1 and TRBJ1-6; D is unclear. The CDR3 extends over 15 amino acids. CDR1 and CDR2 (germline): SGHRS, YFSETQ. With 0 bases removed from V and 2 bases from J, the gap between germline ends came to 6 bases. The CDR3 DNA follows: TGCGCCAGCAGCTTGGGGCTTGCCTATAATTCACCCCTCCACTTT. It is translated as CASSLGLAYNSPLHF.

The gene calls are TRBV5-5 and TRBJ2-6; maybe TRBD1 (6 bases). Looked up from germline, CDR1 is SGHKS and CDR2 is YYEKEE (reference sequence). Trimming stripped 1 base from V and 0 bases from J, with 8 bases between. This CDR3 comprises 16 residues. The CDR3 DNA follows: TGTGCCAGCAGCTTGAACAGGGCCTCTGGGGCCAACGTCCTGACTTTC. Translation gives CASSLNRASGANVLTF.

The CDR3 loop is CASGAAVGTGELFF. CDR3 bases: TGTGCTAGTGGTGCGGCCGTGGGGACCGGGGAGCTGTTTTTT. The chain joins TRBV12-5 to TRBJ2-2; D is unclear. The CDR3 contains 14 residues. Trimming shortened V by 5 bases and J by 5 bases, and 12 bases separated the two germline ends. Germline V CDR1 and CDR2: LGHNT, FRNRAP.

The chain combines TRBV4-1 with TRBJ2-7; D may be TRBD2 (6 bases). The CDR3 has 13 amino acids. The V end was cut by 3 bases, the J end by 6 bases, with 12 bases between. The germline V gene has CDR1 MGHRA and CDR2 YSYEKL. The CDR3 nucleotides read TGCGCCAGCAGCCATGCCCGGGACTCCGAGCAGTACTTC. It is translated as CASSHARDSEQYF.

The CDR3 loop reads CASSPGGGRAFF. In nucleotides, the CDR3 is TGTGCCAGCTCACCTGGAGGCGGTCGAGCTTTCTTT. This chain connects TRBV18 to TRBJ1-1; D call uncertain. Trimming stripped 3 bases from V and 10 bases from J, with 12 bases between. Germline V gives CDR1 KGHSH, CDR2 LQKENI. This CDR3 contains 12 residues. The whole variable domain, filled in from reference TRBV18 and TRBJ1-1, reads NAGVMQNPRHLVRRRGQEARLRCSPMKGHSHVYWYRQLPEEGLKFMVYLQKENIIDESGMPKERFSAEFPKEGPSILRIQQVVRGDSAAYFCASSPGGGRAFFGQGTRLTVV.

The gene calls are TRBV4-1 and TRBJ2-5; maybe TRBD2 (6 bases). Germline-derived CDR1 and CDR2 are MGHRA and YSYEKL. The CDR3 runs to 15 residues. Trimming took off 5 bases at V and 2 bases at J, with 15 bases between the two ends. The DNA for the CDR3 is TGCGCCAGCAGCACATCATCCGGGGGACAAGAGACCCAGTACTTC. Translating gives CASSTSSGGQETQYF.

The genes are TRBV11-2 and TRBJ2-3; 8 nucleotides line up with TRBD2. This CDR3 region has 15 residues. Germline V gene sequence: CDR1 SGHAT, CDR2 FQNNGV. Trimming cost V 1 base and J 3 bases; bases outside gene matches: 3. This chain's CDR3 is CASSLARGGTDTQYF. In DNA, the CDR3 is TGTGCCAGCAGCTTAGCTCGGGGGGGGACAGATACGCAGTATTTT.

This chain links TRBV6-5 with TRBJ1-3; D not certain. Trimming took 2 bases from V and 2 from J, leaving 13 bases between them. This CDR3 is built from 16 residues. CDR1 is MNHEY, CDR2 SVGAGI, per germline. The CDR3 is CASSYLDWRTGNTIYF. The CDR3 coding sequence is TGTGCCAGCAGTTACCTGGACTGGAGAACTGGAAACACCATATATTTT.

This rearrangement joins TRBV7-8 to TRBJ1-5, with no clear D. Germline assignment: CDR1 SGHVS and CDR2 FQNEAQ. Trimming took off 1 base at V and 6 bases at J, with 19 bases between the two ends. The CDR3 loop spans 17 amino acids. The CDR3 reads CASSLDGVRDRGQPQHF. Here the CDR3 DNA reads TGTGCCAGCAGCTTAGACGGGGTTAGGGATAGAGGTCAGCCCCAGCATTTT.